Each of the 26 T cell receptor beta chains below was sequenced from the same sample in a study of shared clonotypes between healthy human individuals (dated by TCRdb to 2020 to 2022). CD8 naive samples were obtained by positive selection for CCR7 among CD45RO-negative cells, yielding a CD45RA+CCR7+ population from which TemRA cells were excluded. Library method: the immunoSEQ multiplex PCR assay. In TCRdb, the immuneACCESS table is reduced to in-frame sequences with V and J assigned. These tables do not hold every clone; where another copy was compared, an unresolved V gene accounts for under half, and the others remain unexplained. In all, the sample holds some 2,000,000 clones, and roughly 94% of those were seen once. 0.85% to 1.3% of the sample comes from the top ten. The sample was naive CD8+ T cells sorted from blood. The cell subset or site label corresponds to: CD45RA+CCR7+. The receptors come from a man aged 18 to 30 in good health.

This sequence joins TRBV14 and TRBJ2-7, with D possibly TRBD2 on 6 matching bases. The germline gives CDR1 SGHDN, CDR2 FVKESK. The V and J ends lost 10 bases and 7 bases respectively, with 17 bases between them. CDR3 length: 12 residues. CDR3 residues: CAIFRGSVEQYF. In DNA, the CDR3 is TGTGCCATCTTTCGGGGGTCTGTGGAGCAGTACTTC.

The J gene is TRBJ2-7, the V gene TRBV6-5, with 7 bases identical to TRBD1. J lost 1 base, V lost 4 bases, and 7 bases had no gene match. Germline V lookup: CDR1 MNHEY, CDR2 SVGAGI. CDR3 size: 15 residues. CDR3 coding DNA: TGTGCCAGCAGTTGGGACAGCCCAGATTCCTACGAGCAGTACTTC. As protein: CASSWDSPDSYEQYF.

About this clone: The sample holds other DNA sequences that translate to the same CDR3. The chain combines TRBV7-2 with TRBJ1-2, with a weak D call TRBD1 (6 bases). Germline V gene data show CDR1 as SGHTA and CDR2 as FQGNSA. CDR3 length equals 13 residues. V was cut by 1 base and J by 4 bases, with 7 bases left in between. The CDR3 DNA sequence: TGTGCCAGCAGCTTAGGGGGGCTCTATGGCTACACCTTC. It codes for CASSLGGLYGYTF.

This rearrangement joins TRBV5-1 to TRBJ2-7, with 8 bases that match TRBD1. The CDR3 is made up of 14 amino acids. The germline CDR1 and CDR2 sequences are SGHRS and YFSETQ. V shed 6 bases and J 1 base; nucleotides not matched to a gene: 6. CDR3 in DNA: TGCGCCAGCACGATCGGACAGGGATCCTACGAGCAGTACTTC. The encoded protein is CASTIGQGSYEQYF.

V usage is TRBV4-3 and J usage is TRBJ1-2; no reliable D call. The CDR3 extends over 15 amino acids. Germline CDR1 reads LGHNA; CDR2 reads YSLEER. V was shortened by 0 bases and J by 4 bases, with 12 bases between the two germline ends. The CDR3 region is CASSQDFPAPYGYTF. CDR3 DNA sequence: TGCGCCAGCAGCCAAGACTTTCCAGCCCCCTATGGCTACACCTTC.

The CDR3 nucleotides read TGTGCCAGCAGCTTCCTTGTAGCCACAGATACGCAGTATTTT. Residues: CASSFLVATDTQYF. The chain employs TRBV7-9 and TRBJ2-3; D gene uncertain. Germline-derived CDR1 and CDR2 are SEHNR and FQNEAQ (reference sequence). Trimming stripped 3 bases from V and 2 bases from J, with 9 bases between. The length of the CDR3 is 14 residues.

This rearrangement joins TRBV6-1 to TRBJ1-6; D is unclear. CDR1 and CDR2 (germline): MNHNS, SASEGT. CDR3 length equals 12 residues. Between the trimmed V and J ends, which lost 10 bases and 6 bases, there was a span of 10 bases. CDR3 loop: CATAPFNSPLHF. The CDR3, as DNA: TGTGCCACAGCCCCATTTAATTCACCCCTCCACTTT.

V and J are TRBV9 and TRBJ1-3, with D tentatively TRBD1 (6 bases). CDR3 size: 14 residues. The V end was cut by 3 bases, the J end by 2 bases, with 9 bases between. From germline, CDR1 is SGDLS and CDR2 YYNGEE. CDR3 loop: CASSAPGAGNTIYF. CDR3 in DNA: TGTGCCAGCAGCGCTCCAGGGGCTGGAAACACCATATATTTT.

The rearrangement joins TRBV4-1 to TRBJ1-3; D ambiguous. Germline assignment: CDR1 MGHRA and CDR2 YSYEKL. The CDR3 runs to 15 residues. Between the trimmed V and J ends, which lost 0 bases and 0 bases, there was a span of 6 bases. CDR3 protein: CASSQDGSSGNTIYF. The CDR3 DNA reads as TGCGCCAGCAGCCAAGACGGCAGCTCTGGAAACACCATATATTTT.

This chain uses TRBV7-8 with TRBJ2-1, with a weak D call TRBD1 (6 bases). Germline CDR1 and CDR2: SGHVS and FQNEAQ. V was trimmed by 4 bases and J by 10 bases, leaving 11 bases between them. The length of the CDR3 is 12 residues. The CDR3 sequence is CASSSQGPEQFF. The DNA of the CDR3 is TGTGCCAGCAGCTCCCAGGGGCCAGAGCAGTTCTTC.

The V and J genes are TRBV7-8 and TRBJ2-3; 7 bases match TRBD2. V lost 4 bases and J lost 5; bases outside the gene matches: 12. The germline V gene encodes CDR1 SGHVS and CDR2 FQNEAQ. The CDR3 contains 16 residues. CDR3 bases: TGTGCCAGCAGCTCCCCGGGAGGCGGTTACGGAGATACGCAGTATTTT. The encoded protein is CASSSPGGGYGDTQYF.

Only one count was recorded for this clone. Other DNA sequences in this specimen translate into the identical CDR3. The gene calls are TRBV20-1 and TRBJ2-1; 7 nucleotides agree with TRBD2. V dropped 5 bases and J dropped 7; count of bases not matched to a gene: 2. The CDR3 runs 11 residues. From germline, CDR1 is DFQATT and CDR2 SNEGSKA (reference sequence). CDR3 bases: TGCAGTGCTGGACTAGAGAATGAGCAGTTCTTC. It encodes CSAGLENEQFF.

V and J are TRBV4-3 and TRBJ1-5, with D possibly being TRBD1 (5 bases). The CDR3 is 15 residues long. The germline gives CDR1 LGHNA, CDR2 YSLEER. Trimming took 1 base from V and 5 from J, leaving 12 bases between them. CDR3: CASSQVTGTDQPQHF. The CDR3 bases are TGCGCCAGCAGCCAAGTAACGGGGACGGATCAGCCCCAGCATTTT.

This chain uses TRBV6-5 with TRBJ2-7, with TRBD2 identical over 8 bases. Losses at the gene ends were 6 bases for V and 5 bases for J; bases not matched to a gene: 6. The CDR3 has 13 residues. CDR1 MNHEY and CDR2 SVGAGI come from the germline V gene. The DNA of the CDR3 is TGTGCCAGCAGACTAGCGGCGCGAAACGAGCAGTACTTC. Amino acid sequence: CASRLAARNEQYF.

The chain employs TRBV5-5 and TRBJ1-2; D might be TRBD1 (6 bases). V was cut by 0 bases and J by 4 bases, with 19 bases left in between. In germline, CDR1 is SGHKS, CDR2 YYEKEE (reference sequence). The CDR3 contains 17 residues. The CDR3, as DNA: TGTGCCAGCAGCTTGGGGAGGAGACAGGTTGACTTCTATGGCTACACCTTC. Its translation: CASSLGRRQVDFYGYTF.

This chain uses TRBV5-4 with TRBJ2-1; TRBD2 aligns across 12 bases. This CDR3 comprises 17 residues. With 4 bases clipped from V and 7 bases from J, the junction kept 12 bases outside the gene matches. Germline V gene sequence: CDR1 SGHNT, CDR2 YYREEE (reference sequence). The CDR3 coding sequence is TGTGCCAGCAGCGCCCCTAGCGGGGGGGGTCCGGAAAATGAGCAGTTCTTC. Encoded protein: CASSAPSGGGPENEQFF. The full variable domain, with the rest looked up from reference TRBV5-4 and TRBJ2-1, is ETGVTQSPTHLIKTRGQQVTLRCSSQSGHNTVSWYQQALGQGPQFIFQYYREEENGRGNFPPRFSGLQFPNYSSELNVNALELDDSALYLCASSAPSGGGPENEQFFGPGTRLTVL.

V is TRBV9 and J is TRBJ1-2, with D unclear. The CDR3 runs 15 residues. Deletions cut 0 bases from V and 4 bases from J, with 13 bases between. CDR1 SGDLS and CDR2 YYNGEE come from the germline V gene. The CDR3 nucleotides read TGTGCCAGCAGCGTAGCTGGCCAGGAGTTCTATGGCTACACCTTC. Translated: CASSVAGQEFYGYTF.

The CDR3: CSVEYGLIGSYNEQFF. CDR3 coding DNA: TGCAGCGTTGAATATGGGCTAATAGGCTCCTACAATGAGCAGTTCTTC. V usage is TRBV29-1 and J usage is TRBJ2-1; the D is unclear. Germline V gene sequence: CDR1 SQVTM, CDR2 ANQGSEA. This CDR3 is 16 amino acids long. Deletions cut 2 bases from V and 0 bases from J, with 14 bases between.

The chain links TRBV11-2 to TRBJ1-2, with TRBD1 matching over 8 bases. V was clipped by 6 bases and J by 8 bases; unmatched bases: 11. Germline-derived CDR1 and CDR2 are SGHAT and FQNNGV. This CDR3 region has 14 residues. Here the CDR3 DNA reads TGTGCCAGCAGTCGAAAACAGGGGGAAGGGGGCTACACCTTC. Amino acid sequence: CASSRKQGEGGYTF. Based on the CDR3 plus reference TRBV11-2 and TRBJ1-2, the full variable domain is EAGVAQSPRYKIIEKRQSVAFWCNPISGHATLYWYQQILGQGPKLLIQFQNNGVVDDSQLPKDRFSAERLKGVDSTLKIQPAKLEDSAVYLCASSRKQGEGGYTFGSGTRLTVV.

In the case of this clone: At the DNA level, this CDR3 is encoded by other sequences in the same sample as well. This rearrangement joins TRBV4-3 to TRBJ2-7; 7 positions agree with TRBD2. The germline gives CDR1 LGHNA, CDR2 YSLEER. V gave up 0 bases and J gave up 3 bases; unmatched junction bases: 2. This CDR3 contains 14 residues. The CDR3 DNA sequence: TGCGCCAGCAGCCAAGATTGGGGGGGCTACGAGCAGTACTTC. This codes for CASSQDWGGYEQYF.

The chain links TRBV7-2 to TRBJ2-7; D gene ambiguous. CDR1 and CDR2 (germline): SGHTA, FQGNSA. V lost 5 bases and J lost 3, with 14 bases in between. CDR3 length equals 14 residues. The CDR3, as DNA: TGTGCCAGCAGCCAAGGCCGCAGCCTCTACGAGCAGTACTTC. It translates to CASSQGRSLYEQYF.

Here the CDR3 DNA reads TGTGCCAGCAGCACCGAGACAGGGAATGAAGCTTTCTTT. Residues: CASSTETGNEAFF. The chain is built from TRBV7-9 and TRBJ1-1, with 7 bases identical to TRBD1. V was clipped by 5 bases and J by 7 bases; unmatched bases: 7. The CDR3 has 13 amino acids. The germline V gene has CDR1 SEHNR and CDR2 FQNEAQ (reference sequence).

V usage is TRBV5-1 and J usage is TRBJ1-6; D is unresolved. The CDR3 contains 17 residues. V was cut by 1 base and J by 0 bases, with 11 bases left in between. Germline V gene sequence: CDR1 SGHRS, CDR2 YFSETQ. The CDR3 loop is CASSLRRESSYNSPLHF. The CDR3 coding sequence is TGCGCCAGCAGCTTGAGGCGTGAAAGCTCCTATAATTCACCCCTCCACTTT.

This clone was observed a single time. The chain has TRBV30 and TRBJ1-2; D remains ambiguous. Germline V gives CDR1 GTSNPN, CDR2 SVGIG (reference sequence). CDR3 size: 13 residues. V lost 1 base and J lost 4, with 10 bases in between. The DNA for the CDR3 is TGTGCCTGGAGTGAGACAAGGATCTATGGCTACACCTTC. As protein: CAWSETRIYGYTF.

This clone was picked up one time. The gene calls are TRBV12-5 and TRBJ1-3; weak D call: TRBD1 (5 bases). Per germline, CDR1 LGHNT and CDR2 FRNRAP. The ends were cut back, 3 bases at V and 0 bases at J, with 15 bases in the middle. The CDR3 consists of 17 residues. In DNA, the CDR3 is TGTGCTAGTGGTTTACCCCCCTCAGGGCCCTCTGGAAACACCATATATTTT. It yields the protein CASGLPPSGPSGNTIYF.

V gene TRBV27 combines with J gene TRBJ2-6, with 11 bases aligning to TRBD2. The CDR3 is 18 amino acids. J was trimmed by 0 bases and V by 5 bases; bases with no gene match: 6. Germline V gene data show CDR1 as MNHEY and CDR2 as SMNVEV (reference sequence). The CDR3 is CASSPSGRPSSGANVLTF. The CDR3 DNA follows: TGTGCCAGCAGTCCTAGCGGGAGGCCTAGCTCTGGGGCCAACGTCCTGACTTTC. Complete variable domain (other parts from reference TRBV27 and TRBJ2-6): EAQVTQNPRYLITVTGKKLTVTCSQNMNHEYMSWYRQDPGLGLRQIYYSMNVEVTDKGDVPEGYKVSRKEKRNFPLILESPSPNQTSLYFCASSPSGRPSSGANVLTFGAGSRLTVL.